This T cell receptor beta chain was sequenced during a study of T-cell memory formation after mild COVID-19. TCRdb re-called the 5' RACE reads with MiXCR, one entry per CDR3 protein. The sample holds 300,000 to 400,000 distinct CDR3 sequences; over 10% are singletons and the top ten take around a fifth. V was trimmed by 5 bases and J by 0 bases, leaving 9 bases between them. This CDR3 comprises 13 residues. Germline CDR1 DFQATT, CDR2 SNEGSKA (reference sequence). This clonotype has a handful of counts. The sequence was obtained from a man aged 18 to 35 who had mild COVID-19 (a few samples of this study predate the infection). Cell type and time point are not known. The gene calls are TRBV20-1 and TRBJ2-3; tentatively, D is TRBD2 (6 bases). Material: PBMCs or a T cell subset sorted from them (not recorded which). DNA for the CDR3: TGCAGTGCTGCGGGGCAGAGCACAGATACGCAGTATTTT. It specifies CSAAGQSTDTQYF.